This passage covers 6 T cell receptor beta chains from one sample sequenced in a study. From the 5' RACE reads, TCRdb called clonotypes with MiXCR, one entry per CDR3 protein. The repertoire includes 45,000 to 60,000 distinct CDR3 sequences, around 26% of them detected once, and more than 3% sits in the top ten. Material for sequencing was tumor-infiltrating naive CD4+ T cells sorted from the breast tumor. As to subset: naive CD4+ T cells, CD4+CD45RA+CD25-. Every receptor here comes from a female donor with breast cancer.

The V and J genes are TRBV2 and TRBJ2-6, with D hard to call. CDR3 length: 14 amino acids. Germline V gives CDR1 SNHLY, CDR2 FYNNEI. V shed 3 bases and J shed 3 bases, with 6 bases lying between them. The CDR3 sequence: CASSDQLGANVLTF. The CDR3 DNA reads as TGTGCCAGCAGTGACCAGCTTGGGGCCAACGTCCTGACTTTC.

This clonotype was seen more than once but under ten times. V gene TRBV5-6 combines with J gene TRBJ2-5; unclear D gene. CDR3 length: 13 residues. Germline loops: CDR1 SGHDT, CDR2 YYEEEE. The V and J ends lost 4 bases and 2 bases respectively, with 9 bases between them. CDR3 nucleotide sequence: TGTGCCAGCAGCCGCCACGGGCAAGAGACCCAGTACTTC. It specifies CASSRHGQETQYF.

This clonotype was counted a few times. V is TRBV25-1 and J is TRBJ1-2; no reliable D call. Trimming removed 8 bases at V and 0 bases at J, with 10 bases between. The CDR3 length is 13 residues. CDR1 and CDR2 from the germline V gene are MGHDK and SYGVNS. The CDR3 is CASALPTNYGYTF. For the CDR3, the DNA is TGTGCCAGCGCCCTACCCACTAACTATGGCTACACCTTC.

CDR3 coding DNA: TGTGCCAGCAGCTTACGGGTTGACAGGTACTACGAGCAGTACTTC. This gives the protein CASSLRVDRYYEQYF. The rearrangement uses TRBV7-2 and TRBJ2-7; D perhaps matches TRBD1 (6 bases). Germline assignment: CDR1 SGHTA and CDR2 FQGNSA. The CDR3 sequence is 15 residues long. Trimming cost V 2 bases and J 3 bases, with 14 bases left between them.

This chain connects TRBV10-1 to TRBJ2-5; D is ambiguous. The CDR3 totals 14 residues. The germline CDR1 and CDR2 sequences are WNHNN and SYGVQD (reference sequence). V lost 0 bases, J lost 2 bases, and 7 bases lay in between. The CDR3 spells CASSESSAQETQYF. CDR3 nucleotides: TGCGCCAGCAGTGAGTCTAGTGCACAAGAGACCCAGTACTTC.

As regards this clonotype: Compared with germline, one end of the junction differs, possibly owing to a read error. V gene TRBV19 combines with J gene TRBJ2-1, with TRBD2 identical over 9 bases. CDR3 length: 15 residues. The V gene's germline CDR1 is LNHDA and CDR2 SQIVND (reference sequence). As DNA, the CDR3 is TGTGCCAGTAGTACCCAGCGGGGGGCATACAATGAGCAGCTCTTC. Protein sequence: CASSTQRGAYNEQLF.